This TCR beta chain was sequenced in a study of identical twins. V was pared by 0 bases and J by 6 bases, with 9 bases between. The CDR3 is 14 amino acids. Germline V gene sequence: CDR1 LNHDA, CDR2 SQIVND (reference sequence). Each CDR3 protein gets one entry after TCRdb re-called the 5' RACE reads with MiXCR. This repertoire shows hundreds of thousands of distinct CDR3 sequences, approximately 24% found once; its top ten account for about 3%. These data also featured in a second study, about T cells expressing NK-cell markers. That report adds: Seven donors tested HCMV-seropositive and one tested seronegative among the eight sequenced. For four donors, these clonotypes were likewise the leading ones in the CD3+CD56-NKG2C+ fraction.

Sequenced input: CD4+ T cells sorted from blood. This clonotype was sampled from a woman aged 18-29 years in good health. The rearrangement links TRBV19 to TRBJ1-5; D is perhaps TRBD1 (5 bases). For the CDR3, the DNA is TGTGCCAGTAGTATAGACCCAGGGATTCAGCCCCAGCATTTT. Translating gives CASSIDPGIQPQHF.